The entry that follows covers one T cell receptor beta chain sequence. This specimen belongs to a study of cytomegalovirus exposure and HLA in healthy donors. The PCR had 60 Vbeta and 13 Jbeta primers. Method: immunoSEQ multiplex PCR; TCRdb's copy keeps in-frame clones and lacks some. The sample lists about 98,000 clones, around 80% seen once, with 7.5% to 9.5% in the top ten. This CDR3 region has 17 residues. Germline loops: CDR1 SGHRS, CDR2 YFSETQ. Trimming removed 2 bases from V and 6 bases from J, with 23 bases in between. Sequencing used PBMCs. The source is a human donor in good health. V and J are TRBV5-1 and TRBJ1-1; D is undetermined. CDR3 coding DNA: TGCGCCAGCAGCTTAGAGATTCTTCCGGGTCCGAGGCCTGAAGCTTTCTTT. This gives the protein CASSLEILPGPRPEAFF.